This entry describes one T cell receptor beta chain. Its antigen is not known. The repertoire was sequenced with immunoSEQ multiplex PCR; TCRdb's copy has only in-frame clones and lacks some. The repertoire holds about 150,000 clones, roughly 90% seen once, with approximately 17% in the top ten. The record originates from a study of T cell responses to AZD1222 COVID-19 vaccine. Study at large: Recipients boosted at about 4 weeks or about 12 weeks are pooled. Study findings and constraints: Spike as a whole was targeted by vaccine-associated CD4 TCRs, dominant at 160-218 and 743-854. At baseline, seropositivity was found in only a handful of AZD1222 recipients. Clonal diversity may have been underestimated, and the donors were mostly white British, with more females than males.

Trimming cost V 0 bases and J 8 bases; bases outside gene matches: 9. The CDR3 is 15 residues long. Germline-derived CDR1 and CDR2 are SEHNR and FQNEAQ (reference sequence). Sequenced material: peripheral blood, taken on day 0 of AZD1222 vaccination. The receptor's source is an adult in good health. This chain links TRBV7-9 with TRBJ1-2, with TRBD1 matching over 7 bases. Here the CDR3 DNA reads TGTGCCAGCAGCTTAGCACATGACAGGGAACGCGGCTACACCTTC. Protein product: CASSLAHDRERGYTF.